These T cell receptor beta chains were read from a single sample in a study of blood T cells in healthy people across ages. TCRdb redid the calling of the 5' RACE reads with MiXCR, one entry per CDR3 protein. Of 380,000 or so distinct CDR3 sequences detected, approximately 51% appear once; the ten largest clones hold around 50%. The sequenced material came from blood. These receptors were collected from a man in his sixties in good health. Both conserved end residues are part of each CDR3.

v_call	j_call	cdr3_aa
TRBV14	TRBJ1-1	CASSHFRGDNTEAFF
TRBV7-2	TRBJ2-7	CASSRGTGTYEQYF
TRBV7-2	TRBJ2-3	CASGASGMGTDTQYF
TRBV20-1	TRBJ2-3	CSARGRLAGELYTQYF
TRBV18	TRBJ2-3	CASSPLPRALTDTQYF
TRBV7-3	TRBJ2-6	CARSETYSGANVLTF
TRBV20-1	TRBJ2-7	CSARQAGTSYEQYF
TRBV7-9	TRBJ2-1	CASSLQRGPYNEQFF
TRBV20-1	TRBJ2-7	CSALPGLASHEQYF
TRBV13	TRBJ2-7	CASSLSLAGVREQYF
TRBV6-2/TRBV6-3	TRBJ2-6	CASTYREGETLSGANVLTF
TRBV4-2	TRBJ2-7	CASSQLQGEYEQYF
TRBV29-1	TRBJ1-2	CSVDNSGQANYGYTF
TRBV7-9	-	CASSYNQGLAGAYEQYF
TRBV27	-	CASSSPGSGVFGTQYF
TRBV28	TRBJ2-1	CASNGLAGHEQFF
TRBV6-2/TRBV6-3	TRBJ2-1	CASSYLWGREQFF
TRBV5-4	-	CASSLSSLQETQYF
TRBV10-3	TRBJ2-7	CAIRRDVSYEQYF
TRBV20-1	TRBJ1-2	CSASHFRGIYGYTF
TRBV5-1	TRBJ2-1	CASSLRGTSGRSSYNEQFF
TRBV5-1	TRBJ1-2	CASSTDPGGSYGYTF
TRBV20-1	TRBJ2-3	CSAIPGQGGTDTQYF
TRBV4-3	TRBJ1-2	CASSQDGFNYGYTF
TRBV5-1	TRBJ2-3	CASNQDPSTDTQYF
TRBV10-3	TRBJ2-5	CAISDLAGQETQYF
TRBV7-6	TRBJ2-3	CASSLRTSGTTKDTQYF
TRBV5-1	TRBJ2-3	CASSLGQGSGADTQYF
TRBV20-1	TRBJ2-1	CSAREEPAEGYNEQFF
TRBV7-2	TRBJ2-4	CASSPVGRGGLAGVKNIQYF
TRBV20-1	TRBJ1-1	CSARDHQEAFF
TRBV7-9	TRBJ2-4	CASSLGTGVKNIQYF
TRBV28	TRBJ1-5	CASNRNNQPQHF
TRBV30	TRBJ1-6	CAWTGGHYSSPLHF
TRBV7-2	TRBJ2-1	CASSRGLAGTAEQFF
TRBV9	TRBJ2-5	CASSVDGIAGVKETQYF
TRBV10-3	TRBJ1-4	CAIRPGQGTSGEKLFF
TRBV3-1	TRBJ2-7	CASSQGLVGEQYF
TRBV7-9	TRBJ1-1	CASSWGTGANTEAFF
TRBV20-1	TRBJ2-3	CSARADQGTSGDYTQYF
TRBV6-1	TRBJ2-5	CASTRQPGEQYF
TRBV9	TRBJ2-5	CASSVVAGWGETQYF
TRBV5-1	TRBJ2-1	CASSLEGNREQFF
TRBV28	TRBJ2-5	CASRPPVRQETQYF
TRBV10-3	TRBJ2-5	CAVGREPEETQYF
TRBV20-1	TRBJ2-3	CSARFGGPDTQYF
TRBV7-7	TRBJ2-1	CASSPGTSRNNEQFF
TRBV2	TRBJ2-7	CASRGRRLAGGLSSSYEQYF
TRBV12-3/TRBV12-4	TRBJ2-3	CASSLEPGRGSADMQYF
TRBV7-9	TRBJ2-1	CASSSGLEGNEQFF
TRBV5-1	TRBJ1-1	CASSLHVGAGGTEAFF
TRBV29-1	TRBJ2-7	CSVYDDRGGFYEQYF
TRBV15	TRBJ1-2	CATSTIKGQGLVDGYTF